One sample yielded the 5 T cell receptor beta chains listed below, sequenced in a study of T cell changes during pregnancy in multiple sclerosis. The assay was immunoSEQ multiplex PCR, and TCRdb's table has in-frame clones only and misses some. The repertoire consists of about 23,000 clones, with approximately 86% occurring once and the leading ten covering more than 0.95%. The material sequenced was CD4+ T cells from peripheral blood mononuclear cells, taken in the first trimester of pregnancy. The receptor set was obtained from a female donor in good health, enrolled as a control in a pregnancy study.

This chain uses TRBV7-6 with TRBJ2-1; 7 bases match TRBD2. Germline CDR1 SGHVS, CDR2 FNYEAQ. The CDR3 runs to 17 residues. V lost 2 bases and J lost 7; bases outside the gene matches: 14. CDR3 protein: CASSLFGSGGSRNEQFF. DNA of the CDR3: TGTGCCAGCAGCTTATTCGGGTCTGGCGGGAGTAGGAATGAGCAGTTCTTC.

The V gene is TRBV10-3, the J gene TRBJ2-5, with D hard to call. V lost 5 bases and J lost 4, with 8 bases in between. CDR3 length: 12 residues. Per the germline V gene, CDR1 is ENHRY and CDR2 is SYGVKD. The CDR3 DNA follows: TGTGCCATCAGTCAAGAGCGAGAGACCCAGTACTTC. Protein sequence: CAISQERETQYF.

The chain uses TRBV6-6 and TRBJ1-1; D is unclear. The CDR3 sequence is 11 residues long. Germline-derived CDR1 and CDR2 are MNHNY and SVGAGI (reference sequence). Between the trimmed V and J ends, which lost 0 bases and 11 bases, there was a span of 7 bases. The CDR3 DNA is TGTGCCAGCAGTTACTCGACGAGGGCTTTCTTT. Its translation: CASSYSTRAFF.

This clone has only one observation. The rearrangement links TRBV6-1 to TRBJ2-6; 8 nucleotides agree with TRBD1. This CDR3 is 13 amino acids long. CDR1 is MNHNS, CDR2 SASEGT, per germline. After removal of 11 bases from V and 3 bases from J, the junction contained 3 bases not matched to a gene. The chain's CDR3 is CAADRVGANVLTF. DNA for the CDR3: TGTGCCGCGGACAGGGTTGGGGCCAACGTCCTGACTTTC.

This chain uses TRBV2 with TRBJ1-2; D is possibly TRBD1 (5 bases). Between the trimmed V and J ends, which lost 7 bases and 6 bases, there was a span of 15 bases. This CDR3 region has 13 residues. Looked up from germline, CDR1 is SNHLY and CDR2 is FYNNEI. Here the CDR3 DNA reads TGTGCCAGCACCCTGCAGGGTCCGGATGGCTACACCTTC. Amino acid sequence: CASTLQGPDGYTF.